Below, 5 T cell receptor beta chains from the same sample are listed, as sequenced in a study of blood T cell repertoires in COVID-19. TCRdb's copy holds only in-frame clones and misses some; the assay was immunoSEQ multiplex PCR. The sample holds more than 250,000 clones, approximately 85% seen once. Sample: PBMCs or T cells enriched from blood (not recorded which). Receptors originate from a young man who had recovered from COVID-19.

V usage is TRBV5-4 and J usage is TRBJ1-6; TRBD1 is a possible D gene (6 bases). In germline, CDR1 is SGHNT, CDR2 YYREEE (reference sequence). The CDR3 extends over 14 amino acids. V lost 3 bases and J 9 bases, leaving 13 bases between the germline ends. The CDR3 DNA reads TGTGCCAGCAGCTCGTCGGGGGGGCCTTCACCCCTCCACTTT. It is translated as CASSSSGGPSPLHF.

Comment on this clone: The germline gene is not matched at one end of the junction; a read error may be the cause. The rearrangement joins TRBV6-4 to TRBJ2-2; 8 positions match TRBD2. This CDR3 is built from 18 residues. Germline assignment: CDR1 MRHNA and CDR2 SNTAGT. This CDR3 reads CASSDPPSRLANTGELFF. The CDR3 DNA reads as TGTGCCAGCAGTGACCCCCCCTCGAGACTAGCGAATACCGGGGAGCTGTTTTTT.

V gene TRBV5-6 combines with J gene TRBJ2-2; tentative D call: TRBD2 (6 bases). Deletions cut 3 bases from V and 7 bases from J, with 13 bases between. Germline CDR1 SGHDT, CDR2 YYEEEE. This CDR3 comprises 14 residues. CDR3: CASSWTTSVGELFF. The DNA for the CDR3 is TGTGCCAGCAGCTGGACTACTAGTGTCGGGGAGCTGTTTTTT.

This clone was observed a single time. V usage is TRBV29-1 and J usage is TRBJ2-1, with D possibly matching TRBD2 (6 bases). The germline gives CDR1 SQVTM, CDR2 ANQGSEA. Trimming pared 6 bases from V and 0 bases from J, leaving 15 bases between. This CDR3 has 15 amino acids. The CDR3 here is CSVQMGSGSYNEQFF. As DNA, the CDR3 is TGCAGCGTCCAAATGGGTAGCGGCTCCTACAATGAGCAGTTCTTC.

The sample holds a few counts of this clone. The chain joins TRBV12-5 to TRBJ2-5; TRBD2 matches at 10 bases. The J segment lost 5 bases and the V segment lost 2 bases, leaving 8 bases of the junction unmatched. CDR3 length equals 16 residues. The germline CDR1 and CDR2 sequences are LGHNT and FRNRAP. The chain's CDR3 is CASGLRLAGVTETQYF. The CDR3 region has the DNA TGTGCTAGTGGTTTGCGGCTAGCGGGGGTCACTGAGACCCAGTACTTC.